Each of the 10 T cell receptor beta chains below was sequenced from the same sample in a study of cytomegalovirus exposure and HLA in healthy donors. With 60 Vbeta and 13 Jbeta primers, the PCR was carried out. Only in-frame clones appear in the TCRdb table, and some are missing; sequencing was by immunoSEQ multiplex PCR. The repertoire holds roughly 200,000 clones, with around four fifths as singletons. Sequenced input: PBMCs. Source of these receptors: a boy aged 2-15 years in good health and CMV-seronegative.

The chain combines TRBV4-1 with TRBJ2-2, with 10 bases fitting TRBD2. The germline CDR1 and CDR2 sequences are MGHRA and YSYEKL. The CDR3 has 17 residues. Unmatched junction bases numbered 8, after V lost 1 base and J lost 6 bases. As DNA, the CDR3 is TGCGCCAGCAGCCAAGTGGCTAGCGGGAGAGGTCCCGGGGAGCTGTTTTTT. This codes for CASSQVASGRGPGELFF.

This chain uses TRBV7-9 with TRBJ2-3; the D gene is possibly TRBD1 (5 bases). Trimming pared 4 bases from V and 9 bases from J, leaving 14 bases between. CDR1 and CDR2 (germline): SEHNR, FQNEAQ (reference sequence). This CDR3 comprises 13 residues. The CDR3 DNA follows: TGTGCCAGCAGCTCGACAGTTCCTAGGACGCAGTATTTT. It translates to CASSSTVPRTQYF.

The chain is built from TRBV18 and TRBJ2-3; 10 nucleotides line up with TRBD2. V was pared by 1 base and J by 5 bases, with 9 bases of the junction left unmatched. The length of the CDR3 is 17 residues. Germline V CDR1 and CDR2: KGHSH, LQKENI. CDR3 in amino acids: CASSPRASGSPIDTQYF. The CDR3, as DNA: TGTGCCAGCTCACCACGGGCTAGCGGGAGCCCGATAGATACGCAGTATTTT.

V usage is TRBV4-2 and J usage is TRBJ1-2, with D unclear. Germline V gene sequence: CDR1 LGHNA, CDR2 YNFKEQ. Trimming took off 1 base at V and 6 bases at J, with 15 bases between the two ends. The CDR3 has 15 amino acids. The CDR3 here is CASSQAGQVTDGYTF. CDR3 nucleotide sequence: TGTGCCAGCAGCCAAGCTGGGCAGGTAACGGATGGCTACACCTTC.

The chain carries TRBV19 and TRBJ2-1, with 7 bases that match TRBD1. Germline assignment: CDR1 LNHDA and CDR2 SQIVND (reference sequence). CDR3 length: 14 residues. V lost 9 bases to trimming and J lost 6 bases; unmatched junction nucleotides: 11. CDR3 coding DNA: TGTGCCAGCAATGAAGACAGGGCACTCAATGAGCAGTTCTTC. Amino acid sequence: CASNEDRALNEQFF.

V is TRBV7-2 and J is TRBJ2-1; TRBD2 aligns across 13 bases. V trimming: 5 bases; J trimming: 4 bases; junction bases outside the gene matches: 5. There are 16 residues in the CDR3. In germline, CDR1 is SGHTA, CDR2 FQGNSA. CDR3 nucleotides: TGTGCCAGCAGCCCAGGGACTAGCGGGGTTTACAATGAGCAGTTCTTC. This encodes CASSPGTSGVYNEQFF.

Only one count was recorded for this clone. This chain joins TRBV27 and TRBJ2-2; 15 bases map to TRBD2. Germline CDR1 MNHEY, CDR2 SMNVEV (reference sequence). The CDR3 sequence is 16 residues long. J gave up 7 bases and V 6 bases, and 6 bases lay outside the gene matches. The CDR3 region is CASRRTSGGAYGELFF. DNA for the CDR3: TGTGCCAGCAGAAGGACTAGCGGGGGGGCCTACGGGGAGCTGTTTTTT.

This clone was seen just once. The CDR3 nucleotides are TGTGCCTGGAGTATACCAGGGGGCGGGAGGAACACTGAAGCTTTCTTT. This encodes CAWSIPGGGRNTEAFF. This chain joins TRBV30 and TRBJ1-1; 8 bases are a match to TRBD1. Trimming at V came to 2 bases and at J to 1 base, leaving 9 bases not matched to a gene. The CDR3 totals 16 residues. The germline gives CDR1 GTSNPN, CDR2 SVGIG (reference sequence).

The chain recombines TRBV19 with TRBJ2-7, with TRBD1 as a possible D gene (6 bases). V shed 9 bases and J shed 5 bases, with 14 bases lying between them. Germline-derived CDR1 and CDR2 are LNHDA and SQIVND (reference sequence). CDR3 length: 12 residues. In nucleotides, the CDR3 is TGTGCCAGCTCCAGGGGAAACCACGAGCAGTACTTC. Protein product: CASSRGNHEQYF.

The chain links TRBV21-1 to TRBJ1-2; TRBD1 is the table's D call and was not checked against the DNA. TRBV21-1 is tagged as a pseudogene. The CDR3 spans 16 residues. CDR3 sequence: CASSKTLQGMGYGYTF. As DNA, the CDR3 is TGTGCCAGCAGCAAAACCCTACAGGGAATGGGCTATGGCTACACCTTC.